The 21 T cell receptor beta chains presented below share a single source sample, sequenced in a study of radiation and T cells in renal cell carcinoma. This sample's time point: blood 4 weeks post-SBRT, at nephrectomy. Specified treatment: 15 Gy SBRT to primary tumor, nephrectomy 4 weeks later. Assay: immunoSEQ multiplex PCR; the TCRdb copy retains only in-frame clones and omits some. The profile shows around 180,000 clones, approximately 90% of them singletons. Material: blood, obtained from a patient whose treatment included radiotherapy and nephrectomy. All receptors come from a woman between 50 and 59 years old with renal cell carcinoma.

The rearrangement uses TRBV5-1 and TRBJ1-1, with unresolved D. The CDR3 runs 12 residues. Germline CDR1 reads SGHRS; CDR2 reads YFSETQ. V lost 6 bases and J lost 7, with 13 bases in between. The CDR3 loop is CASKEGLSEAFF. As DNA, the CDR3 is TGCGCCAGCAAGGAGGGTCTGAGTGAAGCTTTCTTT. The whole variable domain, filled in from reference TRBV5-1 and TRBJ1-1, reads KAGVTQTPRYLIKTRGQQVTLSCSPISGHRSVSWYQQTPGQGLQFLFEYFSETQRNKGNFPGRFSGRQFSNSRSEMNVSTLELGDSALYLCASKEGLSEAFFGQGTRLTVV.

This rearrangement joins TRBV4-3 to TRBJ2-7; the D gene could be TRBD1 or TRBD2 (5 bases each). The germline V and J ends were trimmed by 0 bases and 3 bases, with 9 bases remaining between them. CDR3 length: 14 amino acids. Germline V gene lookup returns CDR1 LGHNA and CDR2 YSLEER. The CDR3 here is CASSQDSGSYEQYF. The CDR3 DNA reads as TGCGCCAGCAGCCAAGACTCAGGGAGCTACGAGCAGTACTTC.

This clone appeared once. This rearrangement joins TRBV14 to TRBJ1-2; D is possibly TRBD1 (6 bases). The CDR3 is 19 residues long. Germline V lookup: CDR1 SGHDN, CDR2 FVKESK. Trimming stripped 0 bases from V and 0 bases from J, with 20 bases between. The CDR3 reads CASSQDPGAGRLANYGYTF. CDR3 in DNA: TGTGCCAGCAGCCAAGATCCGGGGGCCGGAAGGCTAGCTAACTATGGCTACACCTTC. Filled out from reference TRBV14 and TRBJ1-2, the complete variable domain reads EAGVTQFPSHSVIEKGQTVTLRCDPISGHDNLYWYRRVMGKEIKFLLHFVKESKQDESGMPNNRFLAERTGGTYSTLKVQPAELEDSGVYFCASSQDPGAGRLANYGYTFGSGTRLTVV.

In nucleotides, the CDR3 is TGTGCCAGCAGAGGACCGGGGGGACAAGAGACCCAGTACTTC. Translated: CASRGPGGQETQYF. The chain is built from TRBV6-5 and TRBJ2-5, with 7 bases aligning to TRBD2. Germline V lookup: CDR1 MNHEY, CDR2 SVGAGI. The CDR3 totals 14 residues. V was clipped by 6 bases and J by 2 bases; unmatched bases: 6.

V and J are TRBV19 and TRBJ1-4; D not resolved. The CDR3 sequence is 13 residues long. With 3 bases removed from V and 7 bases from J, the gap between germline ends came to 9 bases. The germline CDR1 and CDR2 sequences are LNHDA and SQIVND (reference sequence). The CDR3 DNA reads TGTGCCAGTAGTATTGATCGTGGTGAAAAACTGTTTTTT. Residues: CASSIDRGEKLFF.

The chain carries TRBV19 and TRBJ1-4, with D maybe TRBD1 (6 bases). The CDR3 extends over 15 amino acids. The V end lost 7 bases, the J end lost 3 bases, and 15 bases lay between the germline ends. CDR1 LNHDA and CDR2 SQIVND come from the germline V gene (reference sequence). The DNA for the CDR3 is TGTGCCAGTACCTTCTTCAGGGGACCTAATGAAAAACTGTTTTTT. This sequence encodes CASTFFRGPNEKLFF.

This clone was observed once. The CDR3 region is CASGFSAGNYGYTF. DNA for the CDR3: TGTGCTAGTGGTTTTTCGGCGGGTAACTATGGCTACACCTTC. V usage is TRBV12-5 and J usage is TRBJ1-2; no definite D call. Germline CDR1 is LGHNT and CDR2 is FRNRAP. The CDR3 is 14 amino acids. V was clipped by 3 bases and J by 1 base, with 9 bases between them.

The CDR3 DNA is TGTGCCAGCAGTCATCCGGGAATGAACACTGAAGCTTTCTTT. Encoded protein: CASSHPGMNTEAFF. The chain has TRBV25-1 and TRBJ1-1; D uncertain. CDR3 length: 14 residues. Trimming took 5 bases from V and 0 from J, leaving 10 bases between them. Germline V CDR1 and CDR2: MGHDK, SYGVNS.

The CDR3 here is CASSPDLAGAGEQYF. DNA of the CDR3: TGTGCCAGCAGCCCCGATTTAGCGGGGGCGGGGGAGCAGTACTTC. The V and J genes are TRBV7-2 and TRBJ2-7; TRBD2 aligns across 9 bases. Per germline, CDR1 SGHTA and CDR2 FQGNSA. V lost 5 bases, J lost 7 bases, and 12 bases stayed unmatched. The CDR3 extends over 15 amino acids.

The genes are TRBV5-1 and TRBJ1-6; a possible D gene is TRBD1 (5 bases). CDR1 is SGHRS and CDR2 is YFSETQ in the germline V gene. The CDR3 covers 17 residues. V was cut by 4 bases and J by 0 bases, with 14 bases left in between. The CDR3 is CASSALGGSSYNSPLHF. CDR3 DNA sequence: TGCGCCAGCAGCGCCCTGGGGGGAAGCTCCTATAATTCACCCCTCCACTTT.

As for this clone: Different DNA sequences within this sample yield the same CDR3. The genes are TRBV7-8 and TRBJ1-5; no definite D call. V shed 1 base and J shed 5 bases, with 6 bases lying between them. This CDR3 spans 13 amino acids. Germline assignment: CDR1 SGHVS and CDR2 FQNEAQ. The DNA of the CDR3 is TGTGCCAGCAGCTTAGGAAGGGATCAGCCCCAGCATTTT. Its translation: CASSLGRDQPQHF. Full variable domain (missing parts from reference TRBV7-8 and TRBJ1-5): GAGVSQSPRYKVAKRGQDVALRCDPISGHVSLFWYQQALGQGPEFLTYFQNEAQLDKSGLPSDRFFAERPEGSVSTLKIQRTQQEDSAVYLCASSLGRDQPQHFGDGTRLSIL.

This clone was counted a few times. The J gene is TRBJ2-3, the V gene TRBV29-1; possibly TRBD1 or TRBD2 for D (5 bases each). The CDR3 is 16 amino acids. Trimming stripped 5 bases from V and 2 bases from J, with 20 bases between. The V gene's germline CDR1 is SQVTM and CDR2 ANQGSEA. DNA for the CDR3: TGCAGCGTTTTATTGGGGGAGTTAGGATACACAGATACGCAGTATTTT. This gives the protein CSVLLGELGYTDTQYF.

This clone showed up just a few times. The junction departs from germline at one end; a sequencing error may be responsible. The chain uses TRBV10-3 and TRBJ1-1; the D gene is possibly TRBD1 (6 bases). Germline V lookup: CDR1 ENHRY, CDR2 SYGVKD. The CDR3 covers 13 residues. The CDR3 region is CAISGTGNQPLHF. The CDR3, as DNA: TGTGCCATCAGTGGAACAGGGAACCAACCTCTTCACTTT.

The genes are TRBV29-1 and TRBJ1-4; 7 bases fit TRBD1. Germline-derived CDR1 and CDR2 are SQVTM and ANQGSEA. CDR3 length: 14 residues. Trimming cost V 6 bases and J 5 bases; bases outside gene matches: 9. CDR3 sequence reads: CSVQSGTENEKLFF. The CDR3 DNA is TGCAGCGTACAATCTGGGACAGAGAATGAAAAACTGTTTTTT.

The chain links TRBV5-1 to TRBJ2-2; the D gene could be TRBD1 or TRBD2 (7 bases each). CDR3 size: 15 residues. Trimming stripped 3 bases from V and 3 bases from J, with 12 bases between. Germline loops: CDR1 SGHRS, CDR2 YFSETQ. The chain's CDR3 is CASSYQGGDTGELFF. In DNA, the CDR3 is TGCGCCAGCAGCTACCAGGGGGGGGACACCGGGGAGCTGTTTTTT.

The CDR3: CASSEQSGGTEAFF. The CDR3 DNA reads as TGTGCCAGCAGTGAGCAGTCTGGAGGGACTGAAGCTTTCTTT. The chain combines TRBV2 with TRBJ1-1; no firm D call. The CDR3 length is 14 residues. The germline V and J ends were trimmed by 3 bases and 5 bases, with 13 bases remaining between them. Germline V gene data show CDR1 as SNHLY and CDR2 as FYNNEI.

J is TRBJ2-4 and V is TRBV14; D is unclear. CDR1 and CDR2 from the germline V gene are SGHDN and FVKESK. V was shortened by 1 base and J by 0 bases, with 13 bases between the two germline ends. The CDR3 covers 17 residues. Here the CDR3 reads CASSQGALWIAKNIQYF. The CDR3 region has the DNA TGTGCCAGCAGCCAAGGGGCCTTATGGATAGCCAAAAACATTCAGTACTTC. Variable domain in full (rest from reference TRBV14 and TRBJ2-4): EAGVTQFPSHSVIEKGQTVTLRCDPISGHDNLYWYRRVMGKEIKFLLHFVKESKQDESGMPNNRFLAERTGGTYSTLKVQPAELEDSGVYFCASSQGALWIAKNIQYFGAGTRLSVL.

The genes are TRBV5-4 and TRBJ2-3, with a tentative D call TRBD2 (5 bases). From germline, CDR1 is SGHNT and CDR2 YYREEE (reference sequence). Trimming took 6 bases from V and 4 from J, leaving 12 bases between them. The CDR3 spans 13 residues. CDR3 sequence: CASTFDGADTQYF. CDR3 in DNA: TGTGCCAGCACTTTCGACGGGGCAGATACGCAGTATTTT.

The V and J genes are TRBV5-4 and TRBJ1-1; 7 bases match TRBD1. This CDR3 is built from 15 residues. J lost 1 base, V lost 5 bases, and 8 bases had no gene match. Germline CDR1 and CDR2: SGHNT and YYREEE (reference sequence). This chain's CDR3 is CASRRGQPPNTEAFF. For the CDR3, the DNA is TGTGCCAGCAGACGGGGACAGCCCCCGAACACTGAAGCTTTCTTT.

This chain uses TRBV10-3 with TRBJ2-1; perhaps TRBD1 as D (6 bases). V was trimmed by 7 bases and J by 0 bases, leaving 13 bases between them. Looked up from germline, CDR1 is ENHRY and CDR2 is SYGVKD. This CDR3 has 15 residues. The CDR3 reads CAIKEDSSSYNEQFF. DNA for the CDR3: TGTGCCATCAAAGAGGACAGTAGCTCCTACAATGAGCAGTTCTTC.

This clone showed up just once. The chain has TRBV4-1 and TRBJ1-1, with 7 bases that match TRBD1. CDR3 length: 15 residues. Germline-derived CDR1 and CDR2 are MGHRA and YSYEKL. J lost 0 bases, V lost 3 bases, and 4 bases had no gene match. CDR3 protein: CASSHPGTVNTEAFF. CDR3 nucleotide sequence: TGCGCCAGCAGCCACCCGGGGACAGTGAACACTGAAGCTTTCTTT.